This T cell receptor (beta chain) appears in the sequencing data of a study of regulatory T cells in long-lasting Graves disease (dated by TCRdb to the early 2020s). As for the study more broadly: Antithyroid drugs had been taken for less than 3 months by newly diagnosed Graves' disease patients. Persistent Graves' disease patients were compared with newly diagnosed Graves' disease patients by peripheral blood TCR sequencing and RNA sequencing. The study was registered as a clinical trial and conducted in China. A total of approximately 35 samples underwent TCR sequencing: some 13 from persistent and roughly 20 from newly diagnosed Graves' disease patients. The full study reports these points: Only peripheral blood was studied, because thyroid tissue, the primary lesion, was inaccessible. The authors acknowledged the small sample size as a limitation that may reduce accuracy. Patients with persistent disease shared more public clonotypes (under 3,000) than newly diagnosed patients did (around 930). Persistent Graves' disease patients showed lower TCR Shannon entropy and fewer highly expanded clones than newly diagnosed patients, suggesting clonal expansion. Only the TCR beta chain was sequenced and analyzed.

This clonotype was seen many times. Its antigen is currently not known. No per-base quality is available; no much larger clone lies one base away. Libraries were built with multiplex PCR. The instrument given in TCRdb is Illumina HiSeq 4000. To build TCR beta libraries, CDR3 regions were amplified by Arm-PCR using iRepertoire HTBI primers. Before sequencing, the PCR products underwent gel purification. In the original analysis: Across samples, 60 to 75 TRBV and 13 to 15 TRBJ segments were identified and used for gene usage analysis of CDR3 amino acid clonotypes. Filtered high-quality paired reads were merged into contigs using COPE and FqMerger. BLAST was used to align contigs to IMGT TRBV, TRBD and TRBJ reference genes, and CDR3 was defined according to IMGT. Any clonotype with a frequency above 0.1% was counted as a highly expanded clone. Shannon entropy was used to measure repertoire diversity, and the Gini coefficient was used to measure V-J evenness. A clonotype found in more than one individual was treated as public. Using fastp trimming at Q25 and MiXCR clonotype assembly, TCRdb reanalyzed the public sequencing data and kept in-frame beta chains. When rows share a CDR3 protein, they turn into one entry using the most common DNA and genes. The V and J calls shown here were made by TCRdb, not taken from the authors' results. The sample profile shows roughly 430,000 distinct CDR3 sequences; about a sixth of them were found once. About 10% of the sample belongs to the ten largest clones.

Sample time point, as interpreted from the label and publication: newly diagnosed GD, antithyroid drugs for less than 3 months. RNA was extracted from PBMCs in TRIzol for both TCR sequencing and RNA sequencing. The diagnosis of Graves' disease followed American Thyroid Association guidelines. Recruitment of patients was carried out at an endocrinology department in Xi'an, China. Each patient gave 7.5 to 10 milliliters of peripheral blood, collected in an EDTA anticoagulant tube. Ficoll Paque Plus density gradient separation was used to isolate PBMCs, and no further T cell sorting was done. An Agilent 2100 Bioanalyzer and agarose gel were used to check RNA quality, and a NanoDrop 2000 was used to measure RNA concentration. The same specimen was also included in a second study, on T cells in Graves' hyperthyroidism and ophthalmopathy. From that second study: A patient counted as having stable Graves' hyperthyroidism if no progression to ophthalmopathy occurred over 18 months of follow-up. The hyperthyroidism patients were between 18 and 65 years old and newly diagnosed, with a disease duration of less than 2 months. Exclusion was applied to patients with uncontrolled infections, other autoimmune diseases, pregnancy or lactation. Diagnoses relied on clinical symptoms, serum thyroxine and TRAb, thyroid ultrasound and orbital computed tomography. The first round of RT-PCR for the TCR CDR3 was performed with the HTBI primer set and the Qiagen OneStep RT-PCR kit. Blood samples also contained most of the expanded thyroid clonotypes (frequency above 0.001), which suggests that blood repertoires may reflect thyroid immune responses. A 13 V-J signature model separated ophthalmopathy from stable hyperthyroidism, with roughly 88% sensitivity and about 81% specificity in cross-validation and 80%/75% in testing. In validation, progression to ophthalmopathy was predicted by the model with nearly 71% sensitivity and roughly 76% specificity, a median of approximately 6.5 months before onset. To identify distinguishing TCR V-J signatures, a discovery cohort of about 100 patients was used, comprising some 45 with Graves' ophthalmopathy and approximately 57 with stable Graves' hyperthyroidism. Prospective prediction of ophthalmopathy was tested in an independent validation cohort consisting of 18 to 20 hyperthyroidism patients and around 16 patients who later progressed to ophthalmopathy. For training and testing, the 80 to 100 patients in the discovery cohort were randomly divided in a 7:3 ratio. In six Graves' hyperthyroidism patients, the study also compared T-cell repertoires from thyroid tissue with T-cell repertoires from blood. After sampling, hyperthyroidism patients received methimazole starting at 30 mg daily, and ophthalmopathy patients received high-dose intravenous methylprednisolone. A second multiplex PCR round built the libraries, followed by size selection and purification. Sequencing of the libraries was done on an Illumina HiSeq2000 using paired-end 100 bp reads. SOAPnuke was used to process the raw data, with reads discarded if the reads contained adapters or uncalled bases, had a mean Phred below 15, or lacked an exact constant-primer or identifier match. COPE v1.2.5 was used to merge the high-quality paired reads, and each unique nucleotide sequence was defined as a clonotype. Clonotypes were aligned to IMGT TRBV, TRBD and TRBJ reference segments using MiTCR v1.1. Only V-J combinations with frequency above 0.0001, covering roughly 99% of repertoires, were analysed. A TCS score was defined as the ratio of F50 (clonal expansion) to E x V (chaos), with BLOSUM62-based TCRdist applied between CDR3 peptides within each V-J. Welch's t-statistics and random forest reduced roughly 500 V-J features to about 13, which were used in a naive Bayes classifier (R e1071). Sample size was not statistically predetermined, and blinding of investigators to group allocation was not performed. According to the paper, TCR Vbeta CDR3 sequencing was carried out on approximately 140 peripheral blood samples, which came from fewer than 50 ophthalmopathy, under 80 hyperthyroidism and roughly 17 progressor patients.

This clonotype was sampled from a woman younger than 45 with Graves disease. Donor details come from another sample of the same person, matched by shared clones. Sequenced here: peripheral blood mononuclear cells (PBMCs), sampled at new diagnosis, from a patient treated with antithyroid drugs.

The CDR3 in this case is CASSSPGGGRETQYF. The nucleotides read TGTGCCAGCAGCTCCCCGGGAGGAGGAAGGGAGACCCAGTACTTC. The chain couples TRBV7-9 to TRBJ2-5; 7 junctional bases match TRBD2. Reading from cysteine to phenylalanine, the CDR3 counts 15 amino acids. The only DNA kept is the CDR3, 45 bases in frame from the first base. V is pruned by 4 bases and J by 5 bases, leaving 10 bases of the junction without a gene match. Looking up the germline V gene (reference sequence) yields CDR1 SEHNR and CDR2 FQNEAQ.